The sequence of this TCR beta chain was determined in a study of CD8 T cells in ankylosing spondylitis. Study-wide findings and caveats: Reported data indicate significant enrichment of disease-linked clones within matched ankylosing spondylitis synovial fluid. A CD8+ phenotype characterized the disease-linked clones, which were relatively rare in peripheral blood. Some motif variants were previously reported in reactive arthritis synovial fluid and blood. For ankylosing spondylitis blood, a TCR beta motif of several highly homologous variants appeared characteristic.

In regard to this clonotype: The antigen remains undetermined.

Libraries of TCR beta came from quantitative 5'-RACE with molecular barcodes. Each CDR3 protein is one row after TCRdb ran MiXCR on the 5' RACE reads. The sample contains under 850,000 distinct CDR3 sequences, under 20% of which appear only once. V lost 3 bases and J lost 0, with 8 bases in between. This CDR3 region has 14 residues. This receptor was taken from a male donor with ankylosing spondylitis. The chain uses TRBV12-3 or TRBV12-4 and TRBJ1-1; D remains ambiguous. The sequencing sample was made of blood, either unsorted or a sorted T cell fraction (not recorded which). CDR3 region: CASSFGVVNTEAFF. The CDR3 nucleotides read TGTGCCAGCAGTTTTGGCGTTGTGAACACTGAAGCTTTCTTT.